This T cell receptor beta chain was identified during a study of CD4 T cells in relation to SARS-CoV-2 and coronaviruses. Turning to the study itself: The negative reference was HIV-1 Nef peptide pool or peptide-free culture. Crossreactive spike epitopes shared across donors were mapped to their HLA restriction.

With respect to this clone: Its antigen is unknown.

CD4+ T cells from unexposed donors were obtained before the COVID-19 pandemic (2011-2018). After about 10 days of culture, CD4+ T cells were isolated. The table came from immunoSEQ multiplex PCR; TCRdb's copy has only in-frame clones and leaves some out. The data contain under 14,000 clones, roughly 81% of them singletons. This CDR3 contains 15 residues. The sequenced sample was CD4+ T cells from PBMCs, cultured in vitro. The TCR originated in a human donor in good health. V is TRBV12-1 and J is TRBJ2-3; the DNA was not used to check the table's D call, TRBD1. TRBV12-1 is labeled a pseudogene. CDR3 in amino acids: CASSSWTGVADTQYF. The DNA of the CDR3 is TGTGCCAGCAGCTCCTGGACAGGGGTCGCAGATACGCAGTATTTT.